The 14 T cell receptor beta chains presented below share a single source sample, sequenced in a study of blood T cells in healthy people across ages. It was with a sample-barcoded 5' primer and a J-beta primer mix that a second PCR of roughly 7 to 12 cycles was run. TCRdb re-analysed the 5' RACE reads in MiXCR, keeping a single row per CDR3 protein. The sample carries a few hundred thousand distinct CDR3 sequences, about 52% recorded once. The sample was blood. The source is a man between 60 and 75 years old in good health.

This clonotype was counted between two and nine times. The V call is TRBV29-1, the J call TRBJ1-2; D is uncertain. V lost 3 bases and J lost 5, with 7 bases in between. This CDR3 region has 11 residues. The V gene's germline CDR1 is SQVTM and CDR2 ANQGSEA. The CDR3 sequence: CSVDRGYGYTF. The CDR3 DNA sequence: TGCAGCGTTGACAGAGGATATGGCTACACCTTC.

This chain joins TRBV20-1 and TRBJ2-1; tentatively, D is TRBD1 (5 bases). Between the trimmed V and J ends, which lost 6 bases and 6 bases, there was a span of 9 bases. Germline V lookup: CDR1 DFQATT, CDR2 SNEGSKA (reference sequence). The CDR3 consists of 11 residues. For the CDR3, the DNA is TGCAGTGCGGGGCAGACCAATGAGCAGTTCTTC. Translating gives CSAGQTNEQFF.

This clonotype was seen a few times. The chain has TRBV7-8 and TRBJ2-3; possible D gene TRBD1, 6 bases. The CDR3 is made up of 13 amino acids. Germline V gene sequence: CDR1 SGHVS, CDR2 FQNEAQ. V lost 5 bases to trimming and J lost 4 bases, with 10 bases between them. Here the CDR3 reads CASSLGQPDTQYF. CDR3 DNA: TGTGCCAGCAGCCTGGGACAACCAGATACGCAGTATTTT. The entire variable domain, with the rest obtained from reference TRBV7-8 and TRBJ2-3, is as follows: GAGVSQSPRYKVAKRGQDVALRCDPISGHVSLFWYQQALGQGPEFLTYFQNEAQLDKSGLPSDRFFAERPEGSVSTLKIQRTQQEDSAVYLCASSLGQPDTQYFGPGTRLTVL.

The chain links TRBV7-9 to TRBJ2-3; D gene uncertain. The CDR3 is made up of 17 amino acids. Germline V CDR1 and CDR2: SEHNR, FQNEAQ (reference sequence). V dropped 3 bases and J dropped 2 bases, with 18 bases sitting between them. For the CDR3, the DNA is TGTGCCAGCAGCTTTAGATCCCATCCCAGAACCACAGATACGCAGTATTTT. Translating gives CASSFRSHPRTTDTQYF. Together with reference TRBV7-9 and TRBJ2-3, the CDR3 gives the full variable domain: DTGVSQNPRHKITKRGQNVTFRCDPISEHNRLYWYRQTLGQGPEFLTYFQNEAQLEKSRLLSDRFSAERPKGSFSTLEIQRTEQGDSAMYLCASSFRSHPRTTDTQYFGPGTRLTVL.

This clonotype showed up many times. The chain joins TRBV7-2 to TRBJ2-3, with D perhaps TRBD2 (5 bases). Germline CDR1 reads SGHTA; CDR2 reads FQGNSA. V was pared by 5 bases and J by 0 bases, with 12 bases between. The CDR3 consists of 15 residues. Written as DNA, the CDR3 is TGTGCCAGCAGCCCCACTAGATTAAGCACAGATACGCAGTATTTT. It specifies CASSPTRLSTDTQYF.

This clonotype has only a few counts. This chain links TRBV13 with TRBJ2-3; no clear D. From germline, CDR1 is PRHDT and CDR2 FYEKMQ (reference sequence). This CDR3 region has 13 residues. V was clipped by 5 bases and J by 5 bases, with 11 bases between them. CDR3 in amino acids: CASSPPSEDTQYF. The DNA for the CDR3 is TGTGCCAGCAGCCCCCCATCAGAAGATACGCAGTATTTT.

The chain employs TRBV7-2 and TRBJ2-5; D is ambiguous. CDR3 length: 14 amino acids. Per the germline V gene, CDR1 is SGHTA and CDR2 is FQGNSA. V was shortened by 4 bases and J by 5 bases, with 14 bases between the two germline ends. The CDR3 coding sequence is TGTGCCAGCAGCTCCCGTGCCTTGGGGGAGACCCAGTACTTC. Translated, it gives CASSSRALGETQYF.

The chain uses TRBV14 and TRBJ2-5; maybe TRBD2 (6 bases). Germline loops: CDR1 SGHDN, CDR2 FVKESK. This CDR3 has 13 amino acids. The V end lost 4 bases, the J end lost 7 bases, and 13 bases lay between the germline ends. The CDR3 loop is CASSPWPEGTQYF. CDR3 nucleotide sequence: TGTGCCAGCAGCCCGTGGCCGGAGGGGACCCAGTACTTC.

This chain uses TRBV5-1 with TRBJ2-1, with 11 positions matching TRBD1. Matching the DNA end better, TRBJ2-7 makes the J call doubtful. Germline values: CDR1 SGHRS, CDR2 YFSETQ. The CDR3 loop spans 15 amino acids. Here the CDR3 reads CASSSGQGVYNEQYF. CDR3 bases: TGCGCCAGCAGCTCGGGACAGGGGGTTTACAATGAGCAGTACTTC.

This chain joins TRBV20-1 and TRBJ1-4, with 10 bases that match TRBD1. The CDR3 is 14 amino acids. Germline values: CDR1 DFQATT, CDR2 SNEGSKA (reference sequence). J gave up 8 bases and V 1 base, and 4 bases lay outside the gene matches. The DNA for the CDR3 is TGCAGTGCTAGAGCCGGGACAGGGGCAGAAAAACTGTTTTTT. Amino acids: CSARAGTGAEKLFF.

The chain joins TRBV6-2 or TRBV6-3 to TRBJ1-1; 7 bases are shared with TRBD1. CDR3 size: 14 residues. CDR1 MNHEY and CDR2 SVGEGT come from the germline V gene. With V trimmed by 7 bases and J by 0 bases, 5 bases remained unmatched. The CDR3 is CASKRGRLNTEAFF. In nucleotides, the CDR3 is TGTGCCAGCAAGAGGGGGCGCCTGAACACTGAAGCTTTCTTT.

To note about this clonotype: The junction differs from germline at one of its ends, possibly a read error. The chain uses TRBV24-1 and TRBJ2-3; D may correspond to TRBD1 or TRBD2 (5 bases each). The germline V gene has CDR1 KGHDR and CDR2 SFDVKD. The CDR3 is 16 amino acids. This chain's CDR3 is CATSAGGSRGTDAQYF. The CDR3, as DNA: TGTGCCACCAGCGCGGGTGGCAGTCGGGGCACAGATGCGCAGTATTTT.

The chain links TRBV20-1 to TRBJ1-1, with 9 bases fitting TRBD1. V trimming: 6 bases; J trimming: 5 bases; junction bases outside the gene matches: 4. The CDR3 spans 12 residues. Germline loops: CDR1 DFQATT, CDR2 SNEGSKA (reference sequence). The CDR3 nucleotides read TGCAGTGCGGGGACAGGGAGAACTGAAGCTTTCTTT. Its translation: CSAGTGRTEAFF.

As DNA, the CDR3 is TGTGCCAGCAGCCAAGTAGGAGAGAATGAGCAGTTCTTC. Translated, it gives CASSQVGENEQFF. The chain employs TRBV4-2 and TRBJ2-1; D gene ambiguous. Trimming took 1 base from V and 7 from J, leaving 8 bases between them. Per the germline V gene, CDR1 is LGHNA and CDR2 is YNFKEQ. The CDR3 sequence is 13 residues long.